These 21 T cell receptor beta chains were sequenced from one sample in a study of beta chain features in type 1 diabetes. Sequenced material consisted of expressed TCRB transcripts (all of the isolated RNA was reverse transcribed). Produced via immunoSEQ multiplex PCR; TCRdb's table is partial and in-frame only. The table has hundreds of thousands of clones, roughly 30% seen once; the top ten hold roughly 0.066%. The sequenced sample was naive CD4+ T cells from blood. The receptors come from a man younger than 35 in good health.

The genes are TRBV5-4 and TRBJ2-5, with 9 bases lining up with TRBD1. The V gene end was trimmed by 0 bases and the J gene end by 4 bases; junction bases not matched to a gene: 7. The CDR3 has 16 amino acids. The germline V gene has CDR1 SGHNT and CDR2 YYREEE (reference sequence). CDR3 in DNA: TGTGCCAGCAGCTTGGGGACAGGGGTAGGGAGAGAGACCCAGTACTTC. Amino acid sequence: CASSLGTGVGRETQYF.

The chain combines TRBV9 with TRBJ2-7; D gene ambiguous. Germline CDR1 SGDLS, CDR2 YYNGEE. The V gene lost 0 bases and the J gene lost 0 bases, with 13 bases spanning the gap. This CDR3 spans 16 amino acids. CDR3 in amino acids: CASSVDGTSLSYEQYF. CDR3 sequence (DNA): TGTGCCAGCAGCGTAGATGGCACCTCCCTCTCCTACGAGCAGTACTTC.

This clone has more than one count but fewer than ten. The genes are TRBV19 and TRBJ2-4; 9 bases line up with TRBD2. Looked up from germline, CDR1 is LNHDA and CDR2 is SQIVND (reference sequence). Unmatched junction bases numbered 12, after V lost 3 bases and J lost 15 bases. The CDR3 totals 14 residues. CDR3 bases: TGTGCCAGTAGTATTTCAGCTAGCGGGAATGCTCGGTACTTC. It encodes CASSISASGNARYF.

V gene TRBV4-3 combines with J gene TRBJ2-3; TRBD2 matches at 8 bases. Per germline, CDR1 LGHNA and CDR2 YSLEER. The ends lost 0 bases at V and 2 bases at J; junction bases unmatched: 10. This CDR3 comprises 18 residues. The chain's CDR3 is CASSQEGAGLAPTDTQYF. The CDR3 bases are TGCGCCAGCAGCCAAGAAGGTGCCGGACTAGCCCCCACAGATACGCAGTATTTT.

The V and J genes are TRBV5-1 and TRBJ2-2; 8 nucleotides match TRBD2. The junction had 10 bases not matched to a gene; V was cut back by 2 bases and J by 7 bases. The CDR3 spans 16 residues. The germline CDR1 and CDR2 sequences are SGHRS and YFSETQ. Written as DNA, the CDR3 is TGCGCCAGCAGCTTTATAGCGGGGCTTGATGGCGGGGAGCTGTTTTTT. It translates to CASSFIAGLDGGELFF.

This clone was seen only a few times. V is TRBV5-1 and J is TRBJ2-3, with D perhaps assigned TRBD1 or TRBD2 (5 bases each). CDR3 length: 16 amino acids. Per germline, CDR1 SGHRS and CDR2 YFSETQ. V was cut by 0 bases and J by 4 bases, with 15 bases left in between. CDR3 sequence reads: CASSLEGPRGADTQYF. Here the CDR3 DNA reads TGCGCCAGCAGCTTGGAGGGACCCCGAGGTGCAGATACGCAGTATTTT.

The V call is TRBV30, the J call TRBJ2-1, with D possibly called TRBD1 or TRBD2 (6 bases each). The CDR3 is 15 residues long. V was trimmed by 1 base and J by 12 bases, leaving 22 bases between them. Per the germline V gene, CDR1 is GTSNPN and CDR2 is SVGIG (reference sequence). The DNA of the CDR3 is TGTGCCTGGAGTGAGATACTACAGGGAGGAGAAGGGCAGTTCTTC. Its translation is CAWSEILQGGEGQFF.

In the case of this clone: The same CDR3 is also encoded by other DNA sequences in this sample. The rearrangement uses TRBV10-3 and TRBJ2-3; 8 bases agree with TRBD2. With 6 bases clipped from V and 0 bases from J, the junction kept 2 bases outside the gene matches. Germline CDR1 reads ENHRY; CDR2 reads SYGVKD. The CDR3 has 14 residues. CDR3 DNA: TGTGCCATCAGAACTAGCGGTAGCACAGATACGCAGTATTTT. Translation: CAIRTSGSTDTQYF.

The rearrangement links TRBV18 to TRBJ2-5; D may match TRBD1 or TRBD2 (5 bases each). Germline CDR1 KGHSH, CDR2 LQKENI. Trimming left V 3 bases short and J 5 bases short, with 13 bases between. The CDR3 sequence is 14 residues long. CDR3 coding DNA: TGTGCCAGCTCACCGGACACAGGAGGCGAGACCCAGTACTTC. Translating it yields CASSPDTGGETQYF.

This chain uses TRBV7-9 with TRBJ1-2, with TRBD1 as a possible D gene (5 bases). CDR1 is SEHNR, CDR2 FQNEAQ, per germline (reference sequence). Trimming stripped 3 bases from V and 5 bases from J, with 10 bases between. The CDR3 consists of 13 residues. CDR3 protein: CASSLEGTYGYTF. CDR3 nucleotides: TGTGCCAGCAGCTTGGAAGGGACTTATGGCTACACCTTC. Using reference TRBV7-9 and TRBJ1-2 for the parts outside the CDR3, the full variable domain is DTGVSQNPRHKITKRGQNVTFRCDPISEHNRLYWYRQTLGQGPEFLTYFQNEAQLEKSRLLSDRFSAERPKGSFSTLEIQRTEQGDSAMYLCASSLEGTYGYTFGSGTRLTVV.

This chain connects TRBV29-1 to TRBJ2-2; 7 bases are shared with TRBD2. Looked up from germline, CDR1 is SQVTM and CDR2 is ANQGSEA. Trimming took 6 bases from V and 11 from J; bases not matched to a gene: 6. The CDR3 covers 11 residues. In nucleotides, the CDR3 is TGCAGCGTCGCCCCGGGAGGAGAGCTGTTTTTT. It yields the protein CSVAPGGELFF.

The chain is built from TRBV30 and TRBJ2-7; D possibly corresponds to TRBD1 (5 bases). Germline-derived CDR1 and CDR2 are GTSNPN and SVGIG (reference sequence). The CDR3 is made up of 12 amino acids. With 1 base removed from V and 4 bases from J, the gap between germline ends came to 8 bases. The CDR3, as DNA: TGTGCCTGGAGTGGGAAGGGGTACGAGCAGTACTTC. Its translation is CAWSGKGYEQYF. The complete variable domain, with remaining parts taken from reference TRBV30 and TRBJ2-7, reads SQTIHQWPATLVQPVGSPLSLECTVEGTSNPNLYWYRQAAGRGLQLLFYSVGIGQISSEVPQNLSASRPQDRQFILSSKKLLLSDSGFYLCAWSGKGYEQYFGPGTRLTVT.

Remarks on this clone: The identical CDR3 is also encoded by other nucleotide sequences in the sample. V usage is TRBV30 and J usage is TRBJ2-1; 11 bases agree with TRBD2. This CDR3 contains 14 residues. Germline loops: CDR1 GTSNPN, CDR2 SVGIG (reference sequence). V was clipped by 0 bases and J by 10 bases; unmatched bases: 5. In DNA form, the CDR3 reads TGTGCCTGGAGTGTCCTAGCGGGAGGTGGGGAGCAGTTCTTC. Translation gives CAWSVLAGGGEQFF.

This sequence joins TRBV7-2 and TRBJ2-4; D not resolved. The CDR3 covers 15 residues. Trimming took off 1 base at V and 3 bases at J, with 10 bases between the two ends. CDR1 is SGHTA, CDR2 FQGNSA, per germline. The CDR3 loop is CASSLVGWDKNIQYF. The DNA for the CDR3 is TGTGCCAGCAGCTTAGTTGGATGGGACAAAAACATTCAGTACTTC.

The V gene is TRBV25-1, the J gene TRBJ1-2; 7 nucleotides agree with TRBD1. The CDR3 covers 16 residues. The junction had 11 bases not matched to a gene; V was cut back by 4 bases and J by 3 bases. Germline V lookup: CDR1 MGHDK, CDR2 SYGVNS. The CDR3 DNA sequence: TGTGCCAGCAGTGCCGAGGCCGGGACAGCCGACTATGGCTACACCTTC. Translating gives CASSAEAGTADYGYTF.

This clone has only a few counts. The V and J genes are TRBV11-2 and TRBJ2-4; D is perhaps TRBD2 (5 bases). The length of the CDR3 is 14 residues. Trimming removed 1 base from V and 6 bases from J, with 10 bases in between. The germline gives CDR1 SGHAT, CDR2 FQNNGV. The CDR3 sequence is CASSLAGEGNIQYF. Here the CDR3 DNA reads TGTGCCAGCAGCTTAGCCGGGGAAGGAAACATTCAGTACTTC.

A few counts support this clone. The V and J genes are TRBV14 and TRBJ2-1, with 7 positions matching TRBD1. The CDR3 contains 16 residues. From germline, CDR1 is SGHDN and CDR2 FVKESK. V was pared by 4 bases and J by 0 bases, with 6 bases of the junction left unmatched. CDR3: CASSLRQGSSYNEQFF. The CDR3 DNA follows: TGTGCCAGCAGCCTGCGACAGGGAAGCTCCTACAATGAGCAGTTCTTC.

In this sample, this clone turned up a few times. This chain joins TRBV7-2 and TRBJ1-1; maybe TRBD1 (5 bases). Germline V gene data show CDR1 as SGHTA and CDR2 as FQGNSA. The CDR3 consists of 14 residues. V was shortened by 0 bases and J by 6 bases, with 11 bases between the two germline ends. CDR3 nucleotides: TGTGCCAGCAGCTTAGCGGCAGGGCGGGCTGAAGCTTTCTTT. Translated: CASSLAAGRAEAFF.

V is TRBV9 and J is TRBJ2-1; D gene uncertain. Germline CDR1 is SGDLS and CDR2 is YYNGEE. Trimming stripped 4 bases from V and 1 base from J, with 15 bases between. The CDR3 totals 16 residues. CDR3 in amino acids: CASSPVRSRSYNEQFF. The CDR3 nucleotides are TGTGCCAGCAGCCCCGTCCGGAGCCGATCCTACAATGAGCAGTTCTTC.

V usage is TRBV11-2 and J usage is TRBJ2-1, with 9 nucleotides matching TRBD2. The CDR3 consists of 15 residues. Per germline, CDR1 SGHAT and CDR2 FQNNGV. The V gene end was trimmed by 1 base and the J gene end by 9 bases; junction bases not matched to a gene: 7. The CDR3 sequence is CASSLALAGLGEQFF. The CDR3, as DNA: TGTGCCAGCAGCTTAGCCCTAGCGGGATTGGGTGAGCAGTTCTTC.

This clone occurred a few times. V gene TRBV28 combines with J gene TRBJ2-1; TRBD2 aligns across 8 bases. The CDR3 is made up of 15 amino acids. Germline V CDR1 and CDR2: MDHEN, SYDVKM. V shed 4 bases and J 5 bases; nucleotides not matched to a gene: 7. In nucleotides, the CDR3 is TGTGCCAGCAGTTGGGCCGGACTAGCCCACAATGAGCAGTTCTTC. It specifies CASSWAGLAHNEQFF.